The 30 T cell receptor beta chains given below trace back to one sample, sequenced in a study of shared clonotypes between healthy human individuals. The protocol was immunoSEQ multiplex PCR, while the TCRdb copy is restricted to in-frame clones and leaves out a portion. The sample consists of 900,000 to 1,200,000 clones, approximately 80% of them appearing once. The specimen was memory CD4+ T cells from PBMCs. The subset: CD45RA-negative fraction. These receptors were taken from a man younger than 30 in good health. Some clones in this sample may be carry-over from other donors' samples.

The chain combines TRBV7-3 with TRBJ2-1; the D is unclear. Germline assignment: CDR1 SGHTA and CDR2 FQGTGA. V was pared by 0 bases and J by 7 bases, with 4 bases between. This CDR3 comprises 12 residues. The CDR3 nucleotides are TGTGCCAGCAGCTTAACGAAGAATGAGCAGTTCTTC. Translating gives CASSLTKNEQFF. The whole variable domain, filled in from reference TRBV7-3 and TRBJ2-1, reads GAGVSQTPSNKVTEKGKYVELRCDPISGHTALYWYRQSLGQGPEFLIYFQGTGAADDSGLPNDRFFAVRPEGSVSTLKIQRTERGDSAVYLCASSLTKNEQFFGPGTRLTVL.

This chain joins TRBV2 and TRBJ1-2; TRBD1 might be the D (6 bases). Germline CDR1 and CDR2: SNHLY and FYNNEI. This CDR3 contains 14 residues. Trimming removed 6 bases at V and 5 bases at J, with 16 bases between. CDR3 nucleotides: TGTGCCAGCAGGGGGGGGAGACAGGCTTATGGCTACACCTTC. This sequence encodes CASRGGRQAYGYTF.

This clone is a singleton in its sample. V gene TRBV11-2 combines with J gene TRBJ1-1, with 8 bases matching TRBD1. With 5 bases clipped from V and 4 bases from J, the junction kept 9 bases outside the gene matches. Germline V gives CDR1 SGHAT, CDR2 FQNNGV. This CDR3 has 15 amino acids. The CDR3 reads CASSIGTGYTTEAFF. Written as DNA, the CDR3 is TGTGCCAGCAGCATCGGGACAGGTTATACCACTGAAGCTTTCTTT. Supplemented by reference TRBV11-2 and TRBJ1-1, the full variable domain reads EAGVAQSPRYKIIEKRQSVAFWCNPISGHATLYWYQQILGQGPKLLIQFQNNGVVDDSQLPKDRFSAERLKGVDSTLKIQPAKLEDSAVYLCASSIGTGYTTEAFFGQGTRLTVV.

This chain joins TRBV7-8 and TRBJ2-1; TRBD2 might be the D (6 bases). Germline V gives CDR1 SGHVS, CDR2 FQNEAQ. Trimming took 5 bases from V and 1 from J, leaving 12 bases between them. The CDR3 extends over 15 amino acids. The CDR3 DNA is TGTGCCAGCAGCCCGACTAGGTGGTCCTACAATGAGCAGTTCTTC. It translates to CASSPTRWSYNEQFF.

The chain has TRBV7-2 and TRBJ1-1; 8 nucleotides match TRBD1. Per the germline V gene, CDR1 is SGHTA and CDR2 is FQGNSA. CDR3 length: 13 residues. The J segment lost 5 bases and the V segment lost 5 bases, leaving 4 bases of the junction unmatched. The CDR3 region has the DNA TGTGCCAGCAGCGTACAGGGGGGGACTGAAGCTTTCTTT. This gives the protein CASSVQGGTEAFF.

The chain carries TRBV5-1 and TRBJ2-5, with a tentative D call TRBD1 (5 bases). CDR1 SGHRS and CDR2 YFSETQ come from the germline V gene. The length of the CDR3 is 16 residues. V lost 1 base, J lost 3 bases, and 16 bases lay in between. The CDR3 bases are TGCGCCAGCAGCTTGAATCCTACAGGCTCAGAAGAGACCCAGTACTTC. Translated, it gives CASSLNPTGSEETQYF.

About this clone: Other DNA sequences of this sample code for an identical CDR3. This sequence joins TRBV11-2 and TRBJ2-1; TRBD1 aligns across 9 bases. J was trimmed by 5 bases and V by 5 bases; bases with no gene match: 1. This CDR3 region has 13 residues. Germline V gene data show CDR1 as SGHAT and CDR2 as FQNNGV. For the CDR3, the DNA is TGTGCCAGCAGCCGGGACAGGGACAATGAGCAGTTCTTC. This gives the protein CASSRDRDNEQFF.

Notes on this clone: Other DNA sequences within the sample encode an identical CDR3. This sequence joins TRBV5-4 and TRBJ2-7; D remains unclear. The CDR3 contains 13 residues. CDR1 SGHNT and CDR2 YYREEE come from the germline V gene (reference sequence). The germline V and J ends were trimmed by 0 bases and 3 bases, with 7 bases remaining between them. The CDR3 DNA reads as TGTGCCAGCAGCTTGGGGCAGAACTACGAGCAGTACTTC. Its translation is CASSLGQNYEQYF.

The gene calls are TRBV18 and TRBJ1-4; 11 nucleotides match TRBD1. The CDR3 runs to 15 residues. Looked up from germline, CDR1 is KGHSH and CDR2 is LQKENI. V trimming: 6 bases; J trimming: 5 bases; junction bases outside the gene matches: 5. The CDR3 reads CASSSGTGGNEKLFF. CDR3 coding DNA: TGTGCCAGCTCGTCCGGGACAGGGGGGAATGAAAAACTGTTTTTT.

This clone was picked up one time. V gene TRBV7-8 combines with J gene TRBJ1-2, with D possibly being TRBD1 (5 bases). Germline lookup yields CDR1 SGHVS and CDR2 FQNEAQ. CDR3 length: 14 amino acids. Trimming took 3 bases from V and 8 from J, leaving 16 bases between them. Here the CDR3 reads CASSFANQGWGYTF. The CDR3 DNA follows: TGTGCCAGCAGCTTCGCAAACCAGGGTTGGGGCTACACCTTC. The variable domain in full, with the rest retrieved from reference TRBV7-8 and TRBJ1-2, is GAGVSQSPRYKVAKRGQDVALRCDPISGHVSLFWYQQALGQGPEFLTYFQNEAQLDKSGLPSDRFFAERPEGSVSTLKIQRTQQEDSAVYLCASSFANQGWGYTFGSGTRLTVV.

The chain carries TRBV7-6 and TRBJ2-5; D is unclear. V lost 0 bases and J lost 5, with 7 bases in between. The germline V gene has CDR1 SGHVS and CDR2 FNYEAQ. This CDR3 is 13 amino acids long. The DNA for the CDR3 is TGTGCCAGCAGCTTAGCGGGTTGGGAGACCCAGTACTTC. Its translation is CASSLAGWETQYF.

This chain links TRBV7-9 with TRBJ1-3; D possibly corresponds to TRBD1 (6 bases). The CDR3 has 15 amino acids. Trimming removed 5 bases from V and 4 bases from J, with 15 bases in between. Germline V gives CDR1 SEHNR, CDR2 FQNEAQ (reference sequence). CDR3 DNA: TGTGCCAGCAGCGCACAGGGATCGCAGGGAAACACCATATATTTT. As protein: CASSAQGSQGNTIYF. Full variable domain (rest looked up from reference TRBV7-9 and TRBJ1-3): DTGVSQNPRHKITKRGQNVTFRCDPISEHNRLYWYRQTLGQGPEFLTYFQNEAQLEKSRLLSDRFSAERPKGSFSTLEIQRTEQGDSAMYLCASSAQGSQGNTIYFGEGSWLTVV.

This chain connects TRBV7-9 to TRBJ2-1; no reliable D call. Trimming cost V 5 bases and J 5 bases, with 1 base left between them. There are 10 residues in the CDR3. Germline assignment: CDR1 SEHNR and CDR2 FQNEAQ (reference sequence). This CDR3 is CASSHNEQFF. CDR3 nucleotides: TGTGCCAGCAGCCACAATGAGCAGTTCTTC.

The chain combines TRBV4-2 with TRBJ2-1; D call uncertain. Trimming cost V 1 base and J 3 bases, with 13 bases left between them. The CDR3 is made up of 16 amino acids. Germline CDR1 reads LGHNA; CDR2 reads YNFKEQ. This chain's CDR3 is CASSQGAPWGYNEQFF. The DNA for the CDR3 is TGTGCCAGCAGCCAAGGAGCACCCTGGGGCTACAATGAGCAGTTCTTC.

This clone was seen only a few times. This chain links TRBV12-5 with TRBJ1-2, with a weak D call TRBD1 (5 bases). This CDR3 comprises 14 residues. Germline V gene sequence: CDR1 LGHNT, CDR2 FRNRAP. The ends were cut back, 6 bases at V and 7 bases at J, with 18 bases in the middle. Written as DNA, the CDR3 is TGTGCTAGTGGCCTTGGAACAGGCCAAGGTGGCTACACCTTC. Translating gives CASGLGTGQGGYTF. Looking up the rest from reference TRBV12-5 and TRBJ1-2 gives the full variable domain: DARVTQTPRHKVTEMGQEVTMRCQPILGHNTVFWYRQTMMQGLELLAYFRNRAPLDDSGMPKDRFSAEMPDATLATLKIQPSEPRDSAVYFCASGLGTGQGGYTFGSGTRLTVV.

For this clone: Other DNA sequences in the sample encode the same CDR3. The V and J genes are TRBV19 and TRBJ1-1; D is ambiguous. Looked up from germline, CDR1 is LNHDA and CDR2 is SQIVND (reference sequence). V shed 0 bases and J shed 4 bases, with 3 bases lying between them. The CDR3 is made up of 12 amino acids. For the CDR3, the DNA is TGTGCCAGTAGTATAGATCTCACTGAAGCTTTCTTT. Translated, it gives CASSIDLTEAFF.

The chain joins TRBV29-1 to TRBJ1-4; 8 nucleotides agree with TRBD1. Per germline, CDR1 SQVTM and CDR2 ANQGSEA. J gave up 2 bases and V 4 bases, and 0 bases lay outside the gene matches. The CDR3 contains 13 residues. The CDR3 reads CSVAGGTNEKLFF. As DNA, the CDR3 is TGCAGCGTTGCAGGGGGCACTAATGAAAAACTGTTTTTT.

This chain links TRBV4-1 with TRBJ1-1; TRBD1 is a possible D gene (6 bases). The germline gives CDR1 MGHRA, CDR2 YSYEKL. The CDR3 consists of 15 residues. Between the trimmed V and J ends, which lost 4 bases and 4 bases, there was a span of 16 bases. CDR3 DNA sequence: TGCGCCAGCAGCCCGACCCCTCGGGGGCGCACTGAAGCTTTCTTT. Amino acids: CASSPTPRGRTEAFF.

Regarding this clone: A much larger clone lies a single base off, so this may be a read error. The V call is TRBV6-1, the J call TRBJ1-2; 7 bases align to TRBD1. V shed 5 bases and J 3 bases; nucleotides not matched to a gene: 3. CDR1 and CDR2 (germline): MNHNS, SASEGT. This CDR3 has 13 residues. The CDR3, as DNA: TGTGCCAGCAGTTTCGGGACAGACTATGGCTACACCTTC. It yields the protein CASSFGTDYGYTF.

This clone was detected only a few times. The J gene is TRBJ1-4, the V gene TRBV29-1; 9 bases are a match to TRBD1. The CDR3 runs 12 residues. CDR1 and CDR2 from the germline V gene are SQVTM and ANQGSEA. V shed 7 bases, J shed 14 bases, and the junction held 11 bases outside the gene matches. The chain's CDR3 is CSGTQGADILFF. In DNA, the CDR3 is TGCAGCGGTACACAGGGGGCCGACATCCTGTTTTTT.

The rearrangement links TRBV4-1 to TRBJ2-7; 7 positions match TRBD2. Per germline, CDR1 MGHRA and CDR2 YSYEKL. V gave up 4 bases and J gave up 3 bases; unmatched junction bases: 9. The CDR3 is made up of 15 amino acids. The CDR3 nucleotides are TGCGCCAGCAGCCTGGGGGGGGACGATTTCTACGAGCAGTACTTC. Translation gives CASSLGGDDFYEQYF.

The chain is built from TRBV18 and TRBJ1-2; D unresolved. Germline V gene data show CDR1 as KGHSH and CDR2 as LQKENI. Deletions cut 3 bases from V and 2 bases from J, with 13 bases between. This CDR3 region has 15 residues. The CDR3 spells CASSPSPTPNYGYTF. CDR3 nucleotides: TGTGCCAGCTCACCGAGTCCCACCCCCAACTATGGCTACACCTTC.

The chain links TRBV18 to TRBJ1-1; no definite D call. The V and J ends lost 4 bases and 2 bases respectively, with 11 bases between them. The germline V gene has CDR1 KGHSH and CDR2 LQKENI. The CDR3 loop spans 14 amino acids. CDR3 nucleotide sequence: TGTGCCAGCTCACTTGCGGGTAGTAACACTGAAGCTTTCTTT. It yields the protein CASSLAGSNTEAFF.

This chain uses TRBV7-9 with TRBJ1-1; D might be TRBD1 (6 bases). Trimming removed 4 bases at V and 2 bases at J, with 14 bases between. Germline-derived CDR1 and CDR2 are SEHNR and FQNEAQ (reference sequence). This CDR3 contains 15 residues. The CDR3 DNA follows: TGTGCCAGCAGCTACAGGGTCGTGGTCAACACTGAAGCTTTCTTT. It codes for CASSYRVVVNTEAFF.

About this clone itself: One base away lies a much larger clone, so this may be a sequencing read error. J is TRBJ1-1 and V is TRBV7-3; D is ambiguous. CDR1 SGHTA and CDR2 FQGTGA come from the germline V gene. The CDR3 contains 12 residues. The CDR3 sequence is CASSITSTEAFF. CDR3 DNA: TGTGCCAGCAGCATAACAAGCACTGAAGCTTTCTTT. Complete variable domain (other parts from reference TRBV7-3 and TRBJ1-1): GAGVSQTPSNKVTEKGKYVELRCDPISGHTALYWYRQSLGQGPEFLIYFQGTGAADDSGLPNDRFFAVRPEGSVSTLKIQRTERGDSAVYLCASSITSTEAFFGQGTRLTVV.

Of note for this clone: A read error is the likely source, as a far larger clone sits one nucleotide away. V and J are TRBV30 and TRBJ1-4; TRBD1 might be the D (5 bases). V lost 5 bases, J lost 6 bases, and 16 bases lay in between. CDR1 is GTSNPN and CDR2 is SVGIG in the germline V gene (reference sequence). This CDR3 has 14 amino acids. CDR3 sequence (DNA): TGTGCCTGGGGGGGGTTGGGACTAGATGAAAAACTGTTTTTT. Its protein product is CAWGGLGLDEKLFF.

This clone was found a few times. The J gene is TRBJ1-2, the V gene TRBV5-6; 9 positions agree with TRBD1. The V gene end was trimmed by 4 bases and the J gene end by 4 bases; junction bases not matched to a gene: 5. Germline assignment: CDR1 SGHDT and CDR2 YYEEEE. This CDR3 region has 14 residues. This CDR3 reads CASSRGTGPYGYTF. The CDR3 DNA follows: TGTGCCAGCAGCAGAGGGACAGGGCCCTATGGCTACACCTTC. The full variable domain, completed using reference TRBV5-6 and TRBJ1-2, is DAGVTQSPTHLIKTRGQQVTLRCSPKSGHDTVSWYQQALGQGPQFIFQYYEEEERQRGNFPDRFSGHQFPNYSSELNVNALLLGDSALYLCASSRGTGPYGYTFGSGTRLTVV.

CDR3 sequence reads: CASSPAANGDNEQFF. As DNA, the CDR3 is TGTGCCAGCAGCCCCGCGGCCAATGGAGACAATGAGCAGTTCTTC. The chain has TRBV7-9 and TRBJ2-1; D uncertain. CDR1 SEHNR and CDR2 FQNEAQ come from the germline V gene (reference sequence). This CDR3 is built from 15 residues. The V end was cut by 5 bases, the J end by 5 bases, with 16 bases between.

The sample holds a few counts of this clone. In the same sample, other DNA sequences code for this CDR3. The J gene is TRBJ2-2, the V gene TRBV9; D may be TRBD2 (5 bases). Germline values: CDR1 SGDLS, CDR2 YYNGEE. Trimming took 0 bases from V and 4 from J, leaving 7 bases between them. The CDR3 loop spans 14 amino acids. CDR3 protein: CASSVGRVTGELFF. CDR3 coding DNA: TGTGCCAGCAGCGTAGGGCGGGTCACCGGGGAGCTGTTTTTT.

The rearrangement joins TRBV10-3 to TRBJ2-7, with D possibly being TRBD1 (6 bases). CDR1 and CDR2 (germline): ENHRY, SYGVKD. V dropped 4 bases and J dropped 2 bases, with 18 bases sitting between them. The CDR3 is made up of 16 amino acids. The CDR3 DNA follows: TGTGCCATCAGTGCCTCAGGGGTTGGGGACCCCTACGAGCAGTACTTC. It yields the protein CAISASGVGDPYEQYF.